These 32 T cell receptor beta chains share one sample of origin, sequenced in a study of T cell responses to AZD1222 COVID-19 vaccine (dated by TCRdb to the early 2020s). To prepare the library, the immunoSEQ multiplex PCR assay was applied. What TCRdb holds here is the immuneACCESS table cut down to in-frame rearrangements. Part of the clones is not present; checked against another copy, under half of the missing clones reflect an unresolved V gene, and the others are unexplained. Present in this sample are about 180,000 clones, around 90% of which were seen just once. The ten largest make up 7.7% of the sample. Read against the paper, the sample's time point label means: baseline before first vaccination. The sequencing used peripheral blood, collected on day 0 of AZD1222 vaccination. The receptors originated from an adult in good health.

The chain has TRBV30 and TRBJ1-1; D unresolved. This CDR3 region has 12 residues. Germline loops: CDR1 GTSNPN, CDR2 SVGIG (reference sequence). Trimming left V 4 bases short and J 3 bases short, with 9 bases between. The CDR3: CAWKFDHTEAFF. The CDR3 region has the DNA TGTGCCTGGAAATTTGACCACACTGAAGCTTTCTTT.

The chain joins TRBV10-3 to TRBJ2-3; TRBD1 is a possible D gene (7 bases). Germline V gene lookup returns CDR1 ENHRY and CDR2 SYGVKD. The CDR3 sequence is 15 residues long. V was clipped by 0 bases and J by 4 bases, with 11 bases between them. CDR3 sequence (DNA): TGTGCCATCAGTGAGTCCGGCAGGGGGGCAGATACGCAGTATTTT. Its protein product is CAISESGRGADTQYF.

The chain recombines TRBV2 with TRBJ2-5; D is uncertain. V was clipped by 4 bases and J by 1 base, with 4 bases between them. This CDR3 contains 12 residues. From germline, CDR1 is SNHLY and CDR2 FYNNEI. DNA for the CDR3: TGTGCCAGCAGTGGGGTCCAAGAGACCCAGTACTTC. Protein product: CASSGVQETQYF. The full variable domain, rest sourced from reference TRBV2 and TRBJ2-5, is EPEVTQTPSHQVTQMGQEVILRCVPISNHLYFYWYRQILGQKVEFLVSFYNNEISEKSEIFDDQFSVERPDGSNFTLKIRSTKLEDSAMYFCASSGVQETQYFGPGTRLLVL.

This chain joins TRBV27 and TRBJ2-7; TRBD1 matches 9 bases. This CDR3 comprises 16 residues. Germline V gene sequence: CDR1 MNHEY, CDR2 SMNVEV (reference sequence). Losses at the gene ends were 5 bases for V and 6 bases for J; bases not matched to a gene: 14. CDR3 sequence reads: CASSKPGQGFLGEQYF. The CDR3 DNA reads TGTGCCAGCAGTAAACCGGGACAGGGCTTCTTGGGCGAGCAGTACTTC.

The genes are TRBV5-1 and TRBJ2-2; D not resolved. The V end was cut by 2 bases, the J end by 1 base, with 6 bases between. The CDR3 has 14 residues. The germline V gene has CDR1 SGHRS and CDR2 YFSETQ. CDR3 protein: CASSFLENTGELFF. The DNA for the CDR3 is TGCGCCAGCAGCTTCCTAGAGAACACCGGGGAGCTGTTTTTT.

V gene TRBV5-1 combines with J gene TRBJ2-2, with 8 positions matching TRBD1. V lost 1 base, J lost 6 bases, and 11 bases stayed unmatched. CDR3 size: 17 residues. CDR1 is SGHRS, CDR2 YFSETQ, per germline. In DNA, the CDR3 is TGCGCCAGCAGCTTGAAACCTGGACAGGGTGACCCCGGGGAGCTGTTTTTT. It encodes CASSLKPGQGDPGELFF. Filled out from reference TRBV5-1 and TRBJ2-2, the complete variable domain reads KAGVTQTPRYLIKTRGQQVTLSCSPISGHRSVSWYQQTPGQGLQFLFEYFSETQRNKGNFPGRFSGRQFSNSRSEMNVSTLELGDSALYLCASSLKPGQGDPGELFFGEGSRLTVL.

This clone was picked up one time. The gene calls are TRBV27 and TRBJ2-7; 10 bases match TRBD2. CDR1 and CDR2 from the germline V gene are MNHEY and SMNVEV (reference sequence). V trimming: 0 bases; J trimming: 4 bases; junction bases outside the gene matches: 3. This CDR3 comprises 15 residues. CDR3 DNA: TGTGCCAGCAGTTTATCAGCGGGGGGGTTTTACGAGCAGTACTTC. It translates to CASSLSAGGFYEQYF.

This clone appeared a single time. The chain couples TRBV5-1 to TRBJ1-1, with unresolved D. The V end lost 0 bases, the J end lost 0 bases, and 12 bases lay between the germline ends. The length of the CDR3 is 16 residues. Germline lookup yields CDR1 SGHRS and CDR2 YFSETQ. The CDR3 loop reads CASSLAGVQLNTEAFF. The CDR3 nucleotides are TGCGCCAGCAGCTTGGCCGGGGTTCAATTGAACACTGAAGCTTTCTTT. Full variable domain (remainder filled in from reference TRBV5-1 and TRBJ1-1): KAGVTQTPRYLIKTRGQQVTLSCSPISGHRSVSWYQQTPGQGLQFLFEYFSETQRNKGNFPGRFSGRQFSNSRSEMNVSTLELGDSALYLCASSLAGVQLNTEAFFGQGTRLTVV.

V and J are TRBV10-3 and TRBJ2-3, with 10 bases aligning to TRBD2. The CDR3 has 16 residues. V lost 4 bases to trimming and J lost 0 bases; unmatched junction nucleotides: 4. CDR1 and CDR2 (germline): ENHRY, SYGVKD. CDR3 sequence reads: CAISVSSGGSTDTQYF. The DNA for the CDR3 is TGTGCCATCAGTGTGTCTAGCGGGGGTAGCACAGATACGCAGTATTTT.

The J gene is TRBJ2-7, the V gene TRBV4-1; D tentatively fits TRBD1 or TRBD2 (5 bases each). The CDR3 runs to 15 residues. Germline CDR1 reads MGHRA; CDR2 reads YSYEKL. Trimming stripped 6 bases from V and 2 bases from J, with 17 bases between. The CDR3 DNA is TGCGCCAGCAGAATGTATGGGACGGAAGCCTACGAGCAGTACTTC. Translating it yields CASRMYGTEAYEQYF.

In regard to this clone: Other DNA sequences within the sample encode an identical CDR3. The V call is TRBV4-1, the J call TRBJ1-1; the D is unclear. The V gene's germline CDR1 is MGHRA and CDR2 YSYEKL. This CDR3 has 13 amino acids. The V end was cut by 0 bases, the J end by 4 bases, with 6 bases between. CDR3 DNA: TGCGCCAGCAGCCAAGAAGAGGGCACTGAAGCTTTCTTT. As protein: CASSQEEGTEAFF.

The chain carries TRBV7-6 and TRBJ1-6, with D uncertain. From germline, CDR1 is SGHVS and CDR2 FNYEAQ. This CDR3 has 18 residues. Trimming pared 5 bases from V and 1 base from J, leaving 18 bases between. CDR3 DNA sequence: TGTGCCAGCAGCGCCGGGCCCAGTTTTGGGTCCTATAATTCACCCCTCCACTTT. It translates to CASSAGPSFGSYNSPLHF.

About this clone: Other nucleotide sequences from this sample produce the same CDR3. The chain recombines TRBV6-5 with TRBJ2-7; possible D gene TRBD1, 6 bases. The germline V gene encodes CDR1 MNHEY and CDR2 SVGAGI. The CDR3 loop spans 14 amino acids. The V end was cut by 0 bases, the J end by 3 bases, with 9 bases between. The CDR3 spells CASSYSSRGYEQYF. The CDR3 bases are TGTGCCAGCAGTTACTCGAGCAGGGGCTACGAGCAGTACTTC.

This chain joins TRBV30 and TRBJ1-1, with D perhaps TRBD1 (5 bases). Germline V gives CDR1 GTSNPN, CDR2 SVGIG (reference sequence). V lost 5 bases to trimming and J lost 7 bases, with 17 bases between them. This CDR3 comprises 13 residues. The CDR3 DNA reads TGTGCCTGGCGAGCCGAGGGGCAGGGTGAAGCTTTCTTT. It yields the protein CAWRAEGQGEAFF.

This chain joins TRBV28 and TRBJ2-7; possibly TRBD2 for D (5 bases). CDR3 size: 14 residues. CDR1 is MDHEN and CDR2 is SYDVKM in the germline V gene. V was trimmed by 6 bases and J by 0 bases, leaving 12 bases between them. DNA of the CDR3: TGTGCCAGCAGGGAGGTTAGGAGCTCCTACGAGCAGTACTTC. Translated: CASREVRSSYEQYF.

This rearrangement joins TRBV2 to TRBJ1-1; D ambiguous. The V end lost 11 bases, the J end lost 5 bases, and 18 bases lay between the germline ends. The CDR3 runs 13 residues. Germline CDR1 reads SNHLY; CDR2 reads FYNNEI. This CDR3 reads CAGSMELGTEAFF. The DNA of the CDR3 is TGTGCCGGATCGATGGAGTTGGGGACTGAAGCTTTCTTT.

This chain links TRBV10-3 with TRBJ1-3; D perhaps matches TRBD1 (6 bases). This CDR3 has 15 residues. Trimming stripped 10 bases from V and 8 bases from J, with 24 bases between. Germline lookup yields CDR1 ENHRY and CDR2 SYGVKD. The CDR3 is CASFSLQGEEDTIYF. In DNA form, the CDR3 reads TGTGCCAGTTTTTCTCTACAGGGAGAGGAGGACACCATATATTTT.

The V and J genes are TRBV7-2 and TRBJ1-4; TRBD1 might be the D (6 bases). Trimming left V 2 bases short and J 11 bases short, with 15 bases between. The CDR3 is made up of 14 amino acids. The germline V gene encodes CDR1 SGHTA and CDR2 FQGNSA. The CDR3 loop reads CASSLSRDTAKLFF. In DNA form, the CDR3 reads TGTGCCAGCAGCTTATCCCGGGACACGGCCAAACTGTTTTTT.

The CDR3 sequence: CASSLVLGNTDTQYF. The CDR3 DNA sequence: TGTGCCAGCAGCTTAGTGTTGGGGAACACAGATACGCAGTATTTT. The V call is TRBV7-7, the J call TRBJ2-3; D unclear. CDR1 is SSHAT, CDR2 FNYEAQ, per germline (reference sequence). V was cut by 1 base and J by 2 bases, with 10 bases left in between. This CDR3 spans 15 amino acids.

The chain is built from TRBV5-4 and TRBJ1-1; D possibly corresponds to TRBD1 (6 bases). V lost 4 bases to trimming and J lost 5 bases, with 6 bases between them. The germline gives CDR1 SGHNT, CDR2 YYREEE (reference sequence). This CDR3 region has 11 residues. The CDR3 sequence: CASSQGTEAFF. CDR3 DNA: TGTGCCAGCAGCCAGGGGACTGAAGCTTTCTTT.

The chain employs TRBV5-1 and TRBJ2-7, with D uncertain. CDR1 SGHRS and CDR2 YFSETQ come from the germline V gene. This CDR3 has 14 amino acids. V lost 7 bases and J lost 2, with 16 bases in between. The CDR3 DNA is TGCGCCAGCGCCCCTAGTAATACGGCCTACGAGCAGTACTTC. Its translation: CASAPSNTAYEQYF.

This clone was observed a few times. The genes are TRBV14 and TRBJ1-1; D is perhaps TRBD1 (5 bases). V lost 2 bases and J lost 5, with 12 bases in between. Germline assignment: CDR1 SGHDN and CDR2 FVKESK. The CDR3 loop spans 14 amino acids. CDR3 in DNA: TGTGCCAGCAGCCAAACGGGCTGGGGGACTGAAGCTTTCTTT. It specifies CASSQTGWGTEAFF.

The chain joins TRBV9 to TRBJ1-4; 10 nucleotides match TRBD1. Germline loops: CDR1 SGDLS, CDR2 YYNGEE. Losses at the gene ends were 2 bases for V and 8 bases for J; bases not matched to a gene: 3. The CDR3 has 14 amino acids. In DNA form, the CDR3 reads TGTGCCAGCAGCGTGGGGACAGGGGTCGAAAAACTGTTTTTT. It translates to CASSVGTGVEKLFF. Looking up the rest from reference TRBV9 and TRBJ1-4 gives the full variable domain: DSGVTQTPKHLITATGQRVTLRCSPRSGDLSVYWYQQSLDQGLQFLIQYYNGEERAKGNILERFSAQQFPDLHSELNLSSLELGDSALYFCASSVGTGVEKLFFGSGTQLSVL.

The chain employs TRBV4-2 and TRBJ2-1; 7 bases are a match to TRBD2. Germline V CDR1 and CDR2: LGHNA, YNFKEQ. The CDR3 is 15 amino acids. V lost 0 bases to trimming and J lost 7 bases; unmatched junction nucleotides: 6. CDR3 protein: CASSQEWRGLNEQFF. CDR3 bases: TGTGCCAGCAGCCAAGAGTGGCGGGGGTTGAATGAGCAGTTCTTC.

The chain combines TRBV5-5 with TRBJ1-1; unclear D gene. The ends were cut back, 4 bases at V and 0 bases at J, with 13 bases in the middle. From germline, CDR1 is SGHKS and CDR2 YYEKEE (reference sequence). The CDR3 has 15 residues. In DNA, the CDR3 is TGTGCCAGCAGCCCGCGGGGAGGGATGAACACTGAAGCTTTCTTT. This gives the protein CASSPRGGMNTEAFF.

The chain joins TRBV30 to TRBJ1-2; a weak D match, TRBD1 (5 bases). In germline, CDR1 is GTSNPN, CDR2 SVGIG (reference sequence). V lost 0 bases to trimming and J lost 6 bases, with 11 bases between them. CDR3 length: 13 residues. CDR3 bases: TGTGCCTGGAGTGTGGAGGGGCGGAATGGCTACACCTTC. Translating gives CAWSVEGRNGYTF.

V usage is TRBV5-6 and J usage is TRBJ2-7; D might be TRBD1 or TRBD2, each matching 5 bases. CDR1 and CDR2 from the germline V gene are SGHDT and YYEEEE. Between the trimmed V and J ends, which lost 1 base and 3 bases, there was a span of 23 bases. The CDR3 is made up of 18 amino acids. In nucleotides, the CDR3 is TGTGCCAGCAGCTTGCGAGTGGGGCCGGGAAGGTTCGGCTACGAGCAGTACTTC. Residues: CASSLRVGPGRFGYEQYF.

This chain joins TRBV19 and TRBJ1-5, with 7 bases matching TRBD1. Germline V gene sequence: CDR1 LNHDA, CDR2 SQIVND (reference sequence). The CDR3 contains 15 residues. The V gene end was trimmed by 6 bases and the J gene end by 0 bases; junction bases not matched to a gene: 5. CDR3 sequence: CASRTGVISNQPQHF. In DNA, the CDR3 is TGTGCCAGTAGAACAGGGGTCATTAGCAATCAGCCCCAGCATTTT.

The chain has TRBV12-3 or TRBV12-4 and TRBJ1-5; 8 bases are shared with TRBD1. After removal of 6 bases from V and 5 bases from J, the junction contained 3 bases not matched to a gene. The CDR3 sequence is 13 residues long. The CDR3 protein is CASRTGGHQPQHF. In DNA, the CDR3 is TGTGCCAGCAGAACAGGGGGGCATCAGCCCCAGCATTTT.

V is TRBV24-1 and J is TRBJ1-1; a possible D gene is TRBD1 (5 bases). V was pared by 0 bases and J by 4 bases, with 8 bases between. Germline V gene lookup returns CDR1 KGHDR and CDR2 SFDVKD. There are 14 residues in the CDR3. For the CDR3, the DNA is TGTGCCACCAGTGATTTGGTGGGGGGCACTGAAGCTTTCTTT. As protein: CATSDLVGGTEAFF.

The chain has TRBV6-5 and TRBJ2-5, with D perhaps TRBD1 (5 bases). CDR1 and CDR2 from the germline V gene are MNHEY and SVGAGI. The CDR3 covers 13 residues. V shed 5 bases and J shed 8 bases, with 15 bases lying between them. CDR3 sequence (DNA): TGTGCCAGCAGTCACCCTACATGGGGCACCCAGTACTTC. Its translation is CASSHPTWGTQYF.

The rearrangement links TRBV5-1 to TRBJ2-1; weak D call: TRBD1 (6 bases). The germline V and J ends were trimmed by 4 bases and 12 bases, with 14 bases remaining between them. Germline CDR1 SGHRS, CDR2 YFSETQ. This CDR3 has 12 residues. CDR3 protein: CASSLEGVGQFF. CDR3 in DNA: TGCGCCAGCAGCCTCGAGGGGGTGGGGCAGTTCTTC.